This T cell receptor (beta chain) was documented in a study of blood T cell repertoires in COVID-19. Across the study: Samples taken during acute and convalescent COVID-19 were collected in the United States, Italy and Spain. In each case, the material was cDNA or gDNA derived from T cells, B-cell-depleted T cells, or PBMCs.

How the authors handled the data: Reference gene primer amplification gave estimated nucleated cell counts. The repertoire was sequenced with immunoSEQ multiplex PCR; TCRdb's copy has only in-frame clones and lacks some. The DNA gave D and trimming, while V, J and clone size come from that table. The sample holds about 250,000 clones, roughly 83% seen once. The germline V gene encodes CDR1 MDHEN and CDR2 SYDVKM. The CDR3 loop spans 16 amino acids. The V segment lost 6 bases and the J segment 3 bases; nucleotides outside the gene matches: 11. Sequencing was performed on peripheral blood. This TCR was recovered from an elderly man with acute or convalescent COVID-19. V gene TRBV28 combines with J gene TRBJ2-5; 9 nucleotides line up with TRBD2. CDR3 nucleotide sequence: TGTGCCAGCAGCCCGCGGGGGCGGGGGGGTAAAGAGACCCAGTACTTC. This encodes CASSPRGRGGKETQYF.